The clone carrying this T cell receptor beta chain was seen only a few times. Its antigen is undetermined. This record comes from a study of cytomegalovirus exposure and HLA in healthy donors. Study background: An earlier analysis found roughly 110 million unique TCR beta sequences from 200 million or so T cells. A preliminary data release comprised roughly 80 million unique TCRs obtained from HLA-typed donors.

Study-wide findings and caveats: Later findings reportedly placed an Asian-associated ancestry cluster below the roughly 660-donor mean for N-insertions. Later analysis associated a missense DCLRE1C variant with TCR beta V- and J-gene trimming.

The PCR ran on 60 Vbeta and 13 Jbeta primers. TCRdb's table, derived via immunoSEQ multiplex PCR, lists solely in-frame clones and lacks some. The sample has 95,000 to 110,000 clones; around 77% are singletons. Sequenced sample: PBMCs. This sequence was found in a male donor in good health and CMV-seronegative.

The CDR3 loop reads CASRSTHFSGNTIYF. In DNA, the CDR3 is TGTGCCAGCAGATCTACTCATTTCTCTGGAAACACCATATATTTT. This chain connects TRBV28 to TRBJ1-3; no clear D gene. This CDR3 region has 15 residues. Germline assignment: CDR1 MDHEN and CDR2 SYDVKM. V lost 6 bases and J lost 0, with 12 bases in between.